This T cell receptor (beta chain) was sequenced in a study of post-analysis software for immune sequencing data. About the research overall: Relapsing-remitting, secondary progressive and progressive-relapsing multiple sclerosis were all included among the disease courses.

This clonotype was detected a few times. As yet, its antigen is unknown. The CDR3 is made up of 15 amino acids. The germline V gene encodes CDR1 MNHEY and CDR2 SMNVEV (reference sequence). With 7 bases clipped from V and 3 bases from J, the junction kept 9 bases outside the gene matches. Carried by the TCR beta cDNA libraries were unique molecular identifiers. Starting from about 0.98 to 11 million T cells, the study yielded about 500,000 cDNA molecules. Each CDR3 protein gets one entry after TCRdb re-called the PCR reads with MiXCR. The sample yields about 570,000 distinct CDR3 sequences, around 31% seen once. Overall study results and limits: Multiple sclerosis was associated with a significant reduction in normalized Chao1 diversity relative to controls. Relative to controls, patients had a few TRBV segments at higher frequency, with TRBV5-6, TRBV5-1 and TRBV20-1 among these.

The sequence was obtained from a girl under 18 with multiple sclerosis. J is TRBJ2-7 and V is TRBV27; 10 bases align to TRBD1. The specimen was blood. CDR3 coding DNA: TGTGCCAGCAAACTTAACCGGGACAGGGGCTACGAGCAGTACTTC. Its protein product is CASKLNRDRGYEQYF.